This T cell receptor beta chain was found in a study of T cells in Graves' hyperthyroidism and ophthalmopathy. The study's findings and limits: Model output signaled ophthalmopathy a median around 6.9 months ahead of onset.

Clinical symptoms, serum thyroxine, TRAb, thyroid ultrasound and orbital computed tomography informed diagnoses. TCR beta CDR3 regions were amplified from RNA transcripts. RT-PCR in the first round (using the HTBI primer set) targeted the TCR CDR3. Each CDR3 protein is one row after TCRdb ran MiXCR on the multiplex PCR reads. This table holds more than 300,000 distinct CDR3 sequences, 13% to 15% found once. This clonotype was counted only a few times. Antigen: not known. Between the trimmed V and J ends, which lost 3 bases and 4 bases, there was a span of 12 bases. Germline lookup yields CDR1 MDHEN and CDR2 SYDVKM. The CDR3 contains 15 residues.

This chain connects TRBV28 to TRBJ2-2, with D possibly being TRBD1 (6 bases). The sequenced material came from blood. The TCR comes from a woman in her twenties or thirties with Graves' ophthalmopathy. The CDR3 protein is CASSLVAGVTGELFF. DNA for the CDR3: TGTGCCAGCAGTTTGGTTGCAGGGGTCACCGGGGAGCTGTTTTTT.